The 24 T cell receptor beta chains below come from one sample, sequenced in a study of T-cell reconstitution after alpha-beta-depleted transplantation in children. This sample's TCRbeta library carried unique molecular identifier barcodes. One entry per CDR3 protein, called by TCRdb with MiXCR from the PCR reads. Found here are 580,000 or so distinct CDR3 sequences, 23% of them singletons; the top ten hold roughly an eighth. Sample: PBMCs, mostly from graft donor cells, taken 360 days after TCRalphabeta/CD19-depleted stem cell transplant. The receptors here all came from a boy in the first two years of life who had a stem cell transplant for acute myeloid leukemia, so the T cells may come from the graft donor.

This clonotype has more than one count but fewer than ten. The chain links TRBV12-3 or TRBV12-4 to TRBJ1-6, with D perhaps TRBD1 (5 bases). Trimming cost V 4 bases and J 12 bases, with 16 bases left between them. The CDR3 contains 14 residues. This CDR3 reads CASSSGPQLRPLHF. CDR3 sequence (DNA): TGTGCCAGCAGTTCGGGACCCCAGCTGAGACCCCTCCACTTT.

In this sample, this clonotype turned up a few times. The genes are TRBV29-1 and TRBJ1-5; maybe TRBD1 (6 bases). The CDR3 covers 14 residues. Trimming left V 0 bases short and J 7 bases short, with 13 bases between. Germline CDR1 and CDR2: SQVTM and ANQGSEA. The CDR3 here is CSVEDGAGAQPQHF. DNA for the CDR3: TGCAGCGTTGAAGATGGGGCGGGGGCGCAGCCCCAGCATTTT.

CDR3 amino acids: CASTPLDRSYEQYV. The CDR3 DNA is TGTGCCAGCACCCCTTTGGACAGGAGCTACGAGCAGTACGTC. V usage is TRBV21-1 and J usage is TRBJ2-7; the table calls TRBD1, which could not be checked here. TRBV21-1 counts as a pseudogene. The CDR3 covers 14 residues.

In its sample, this clonotype was seen a few times. The rearrangement uses TRBV25-1 and TRBJ2-1; the D is unclear. V lost 4 bases to trimming and J lost 4 bases, with 8 bases between them. From germline, CDR1 is MGHDK and CDR2 SYGVNS. The CDR3 has 13 amino acids. This CDR3 is CASSADEYNEQFF. The CDR3 DNA reads as TGTGCCAGCAGTGCGGACGAATACAATGAGCAGTTCTTC. The whole variable domain, remainder taken from reference TRBV25-1 and TRBJ2-1, is EADIYQTPRYLVIGTGKKITLECSQTMGHDKMYWYQQDPGMELHLIHYSYGVNSTEKGDLSSESTVSRIRTEHFPLTLESARPSHTSQYLCASSADEYNEQFFGPGTRLTVL.

The chain employs TRBV5-6 and TRBJ2-7; 7 nucleotides agree with TRBD2. The V and J ends lost 3 bases and 4 bases, in that order; junction bases with no gene match: 7. The CDR3 has 14 residues. Per germline, CDR1 SGHDT and CDR2 YYEEEE. The CDR3 DNA sequence: TGTGCCAGCAGCTGGGGGGACTACCTTTACGAGCAGTACGTC. Its protein is CASSWGDYLYEQYV.

Here the CDR3 DNA reads TGTGCCAGCTCACCACTGGAGGGCAATGAGCAGTTCTTC. It yields the protein CASSPLEGNEQFF. The chain carries TRBV18 and TRBJ2-1; perhaps TRBD2 as D (6 bases). Between the trimmed V and J ends, which lost 1 base and 6 bases, there was a span of 7 bases. Germline CDR1 is KGHSH and CDR2 is LQKENI. The CDR3 has 13 residues.

This clonotype was recorded at least ten times. One junction end disagrees with the germline gene, perhaps due to a read error. This chain uses TRBV12-3 or TRBV12-4 with TRBJ2-2; the D is unclear. This CDR3 region has 11 residues. CDR3 DNA sequence: TGTGCGAGCAGGATTACCGGGGAGCTGTTTTTT. It encodes CASRITGELFF.

V gene TRBV5-5 combines with J gene TRBJ2-5; D is unresolved. This CDR3 has 15 residues. Looked up from germline, CDR1 is SGHKS and CDR2 is YYEKEE (reference sequence). The germline V and J ends were trimmed by 0 bases and 4 bases, with 13 bases remaining between them. The CDR3 nucleotides are TGTGCCAGCAGCTTGGCCCTTAGCAGGCGAGAGACCCAGTACTTC. It encodes CASSLALSRRETQYF.

This clonotype has only a few counts. The chain is built from TRBV4-1 and TRBJ2-7, with a possible D match to TRBD1 (5 bases). The CDR3 is 14 residues long. The germline V and J ends were trimmed by 0 bases and 3 bases, with 9 bases remaining between them. Germline values: CDR1 MGHRA, CDR2 YSYEKL. The CDR3 sequence is CASSQEVDNYEQYV. Here the CDR3 DNA reads TGCGCCAGCAGCCAAGAAGTGGACAACTACGAGCAGTACGTC.

The sample holds many counts of this clonotype. The chain has TRBV20-1 and TRBJ2-1, with TRBD2 as a possible D gene (6 bases). V lost 5 bases, J lost 4 bases, and 18 bases lay in between. From germline, CDR1 is DFQATT and CDR2 SNEGSKA (reference sequence). The CDR3 is made up of 15 amino acids. This CDR3 is CSAQSGTGNYNEQFF. As DNA, the CDR3 is TGCAGTGCTCAATCCGGGACTGGAAATTACAATGAGCAGTTCTTC.

This chain uses TRBV20-1 with TRBJ2-7; tentative D call: TRBD2 (7 bases). Per the germline V gene, CDR1 is DFQATT and CDR2 is SNEGSKA (reference sequence). Trimming removed 3 bases from V and 1 base from J, with 13 bases in between. The CDR3 is made up of 14 amino acids. Here the CDR3 reads CSARMGGASYEQYV. Here the CDR3 DNA reads TGCAGTGCTAGGATGGGGGGGGCGTCCTACGAGCAGTACGTC.

The rearrangement links TRBV6-4 to TRBJ2-7; 13 nucleotides align to TRBD2. This CDR3 contains 16 residues. In germline, CDR1 is MRHNA, CDR2 SNTAGT. With V trimmed by 7 bases and J by 2 bases, 8 bases remained unmatched. The CDR3 loop is CASNPGLAGSAYEQYF. The DNA of the CDR3 is TGTGCCAGCAACCCGGGACTAGCGGGGTCGGCCTACGAGCAGTACTTC.

The chain carries TRBV20-1 and TRBJ2-1; 8 nucleotides agree with TRBD2. The V gene end was trimmed by 3 bases and the J gene end by 3 bases; junction bases not matched to a gene: 19. The germline gives CDR1 DFQATT, CDR2 SNEGSKA (reference sequence). CDR3 length: 19 amino acids. The CDR3 region has the DNA TGCAGTGCTAGTAGCATCAGGGGTCCAGCGGGGGCGATCTACAATGAGCAGTTCTTC. It encodes CSASSIRGPAGAIYNEQFF.

This sequence joins TRBV7-2 and TRBJ2-2; 7 nucleotides align to TRBD2. Germline V gives CDR1 SGHTA, CDR2 FQGNSA. The CDR3 has 15 amino acids. The V segment lost 5 bases and the J segment 6 bases; nucleotides outside the gene matches: 9. CDR3 DNA: TGTGCCAGCAGCCCCTGGGGGGGTCCGGCCGGGGAGCTGTTTTTT. This gives the protein CASSPWGGPAGELFF.

The sample holds many counts of this clonotype. The V and J genes are TRBV18 and TRBJ1-5; weak D call: TRBD1 (5 bases). The CDR3 is 14 amino acids. Germline-derived CDR1 and CDR2 are KGHSH and LQKENI. V was trimmed by 4 bases and J by 4 bases, leaving 11 bases between them. CDR3 DNA sequence: TGTGCCAGCTCACGGGGCCAGTGGAATCAGCCCCAGCATTTT. Protein product: CASSRGQWNQPQHF.

This sequence joins TRBV5-1 and TRBJ2-1; 7 positions agree with TRBD2. There are 15 residues in the CDR3. After removal of 2 bases from V and 4 bases from J, the junction contained 6 bases not matched to a gene. CDR1 and CDR2 (germline): SGHRS, YFSETQ. The CDR3 nucleotides read TGCGCCAGCAGCTTCCCGGGGGGTCCTTACAATGAGCAGTTCTTC. This sequence encodes CASSFPGGPYNEQFF.

Ten or more counts support this clonotype. The rearrangement joins TRBV7-9 to TRBJ2-3; D possibly uses TRBD1 or TRBD2 (5 bases each). This CDR3 spans 16 amino acids. V was pared by 7 bases and J by 2 bases, with 19 bases between. Germline V gene data show CDR1 as SEHNR and CDR2 as FQNEAQ (reference sequence). DNA for the CDR3: TGTGCCAGCACCTCCCGGGGCCCCACCATCACAGATACGCAGTATTTT. It encodes CASTSRGPTITDTQYF.

The chain has TRBV20-1 and TRBJ2-4; no firm D call. The CDR3 consists of 12 residues. Germline-derived CDR1 and CDR2 are DFQATT and SNEGSKA (reference sequence). The V and J ends lost 6 bases and 7 bases respectively, with 13 bases between them. CDR3 in amino acids: CSANEGLNIQYF. CDR3 nucleotides: TGCAGTGCCAATGAAGGGCTGAACATTCAGTACTTC.

This clonotype appeared many times. The CDR3 DNA reads TGTGCCAGCAGCCCATATCCCCACAGGGTAGACACCGGGGAGCTGTTTTTT. It translates to CASSPYPHRVDTGELFF. This rearrangement joins TRBV27 to TRBJ2-2, with D tentatively TRBD1 (6 bases). V gave up 6 bases and J gave up 3 bases, with 20 bases separating them. In germline, CDR1 is MNHEY, CDR2 SMNVEV (reference sequence). CDR3 length equals 17 residues.

V usage is TRBV12-3 or TRBV12-4 and J usage is TRBJ1-1, with no clear D. Deletions cut 3 bases from V and 0 bases from J, with 14 bases between. This CDR3 contains 16 residues. In DNA, the CDR3 is TGTGCCAGCAGTTTGGGCCTCGGGCAGGTGAACACTGAAGCTTTCTTT. It codes for CASSLGLGQVNTEAFF.

This clonotype was seen many times. The chain is built from TRBV3-1 and TRBJ2-3; the match to TRBD2 covers 8 bases. The CDR3 is made up of 14 amino acids. The germline gives CDR1 LGHDT, CDR2 YNNKEL (reference sequence). Trimming at V came to 5 bases and at J to 1 base, leaving 2 bases not matched to a gene. CDR3 sequence reads: CASSFSGGTDTQYF. CDR3 DNA: TGTGCCAGCAGCTTTAGCGGGGGCACAGATACGCAGTATTTT.

This clonotype came up a few times. The rearrangement joins TRBV18 to TRBJ2-4, with D tentatively TRBD2 (6 bases). The CDR3 spans 14 residues. Germline V gives CDR1 KGHSH, CDR2 LQKENI. V lost 3 bases and J lost 8, with 14 bases in between. The CDR3 DNA sequence: TGTGCCAGCTCACCTCAGGCCGGAGGGGACATTCAGTACTTC. Protein product: CASSPQAGGDIQYF. Full variable domain (remainder filled in from reference TRBV18 and TRBJ2-4): NAGVMQNPRHLVRRRGQEARLRCSPMKGHSHVYWYRQLPEEGLKFMVYLQKENIIDESGMPKERFSAEFPKEGPSILRIQQVVRGDSAAYFCASSPQAGGDIQYFGAGTRLSVL.

In this sample, this clonotype turned up a few times. This chain joins TRBV28 and TRBJ2-5; the match to TRBD1 covers 10 bases. This CDR3 is 16 amino acids long. The V gene end was trimmed by 5 bases and the J gene end by 4 bases; junction bases not matched to a gene: 10. Germline V lookup: CDR1 MDHEN, CDR2 SYDVKM. CDR3 region: CASSALGTGDGETQYF. CDR3 nucleotides: TGTGCCAGCAGTGCCTTAGGGACAGGGGACGGAGAGACCCAGTACTTC. Full variable domain (rest looked up from reference TRBV28 and TRBJ2-5): DVKVTQSSRYLVKRTGEKVFLECVQDMDHENMFWYRQDPGLGLRLIYFSYDVKMKEKGDIPEGYSVSREKKERFSLILESASTNQTSMYLCASSALGTGDGETQYFGPGTRLLVL.

A few counts support this clonotype. The chain links TRBV6-5 to TRBJ2-3, with D unclear. Germline V gene data show CDR1 as MNHEY and CDR2 as SVGAGI. Trimming removed 2 bases at V and 2 bases at J, with 17 bases between. The CDR3 is made up of 17 amino acids. CDR3 coding DNA: TGTGCCAGCAGTTACGGTTGGGGAAACCCTCCCACAGATACGCAGTATTTT. It codes for CASSYGWGNPPTDTQYF.